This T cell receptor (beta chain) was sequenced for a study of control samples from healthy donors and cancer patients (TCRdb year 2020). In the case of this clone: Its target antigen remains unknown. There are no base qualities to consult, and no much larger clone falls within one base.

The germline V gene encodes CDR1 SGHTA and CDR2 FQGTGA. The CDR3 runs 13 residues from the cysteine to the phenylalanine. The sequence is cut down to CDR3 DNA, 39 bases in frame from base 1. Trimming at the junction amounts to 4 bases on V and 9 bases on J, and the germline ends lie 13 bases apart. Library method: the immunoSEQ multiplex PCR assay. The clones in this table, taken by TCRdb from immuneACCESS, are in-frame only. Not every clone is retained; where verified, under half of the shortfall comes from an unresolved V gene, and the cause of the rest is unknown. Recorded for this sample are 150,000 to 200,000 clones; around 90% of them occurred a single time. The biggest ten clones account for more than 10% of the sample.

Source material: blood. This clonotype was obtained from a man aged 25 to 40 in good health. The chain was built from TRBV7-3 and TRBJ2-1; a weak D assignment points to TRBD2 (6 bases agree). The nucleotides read TGTGCCAGCAGCTCAGGTTTCGGGGGTGAGCAGTTCTTC. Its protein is CASSSGFGGEQFF.